Below, 24 T cell receptor beta chains from the same sample are listed, as sequenced in a study of cytomegalovirus exposure and HLA in healthy donors. PCR was performed using 60 Vbeta and 13 Jbeta primers. The method was immunoSEQ multiplex PCR; TCRdb's version includes in-frame clones alone and lacks a portion of them. The data hold roughly 120,000 clones, with approximately 15% observed a single time. The sample comprised PBMCs. Receptor source: a woman between 18 and 30 years old in good health and CMV-seronegative.

There are a few counts of this clone. This chain uses TRBV6-4 with TRBJ2-2; D gene unclear. Germline CDR1 is MRHNA and CDR2 is SNTAGT. Trimming cost V 0 bases and J 3 bases, with 8 bases left between them. This CDR3 contains 15 residues. The CDR3 spells CASSDSSVHTGELFF. DNA for the CDR3: TGTGCCAGCAGTGACTCGAGTGTACACACCGGGGAGCTGTTTTTT.

The sample holds a few counts of this clone. This chain's CDR3 is CASSPSYNEQFF. CDR3 DNA: TGTGCCAGCAGCCCTAGTTACAATGAGCAGTTCTTC. The chain uses TRBV6-5 and TRBJ2-1, with D uncertain. Germline V CDR1 and CDR2: MNHEY, SVGAGI. The CDR3 length is 12 residues. Trimming left V 6 bases short and J 4 bases short, with 7 bases between.

This clone was recorded a few times. The gene calls are TRBV7-9 and TRBJ1-1; TRBD1 matches 8 bases. CDR1 SEHNR and CDR2 FQNEAQ come from the germline V gene (reference sequence). The CDR3 consists of 14 residues. V trimming: 4 bases; J trimming: 7 bases; junction bases outside the gene matches: 8. The CDR3 is CASSSTGVANEAFF. CDR3 DNA sequence: TGTGCCAGCAGCTCGACAGGGGTTGCGAATGAAGCTTTCTTT.

The rearrangement links TRBV5-6 to TRBJ2-2; D gene unclear. V gave up 0 bases and J gave up 6 bases, with 6 bases separating them. The germline V gene encodes CDR1 SGHDT and CDR2 YYEEEE. The CDR3 has 13 amino acids. CDR3 coding DNA: TGTGCCAGCAGCTTGGACCGGGCCGGGGAGCTGTTTTTT. Amino acid sequence: CASSLDRAGELFF.

This clone was seen a few times. This chain uses TRBV19 with TRBJ1-5, with a possible D match to TRBD1 (6 bases). The CDR3 spans 13 residues. CDR1 LNHDA and CDR2 SQIVND come from the germline V gene (reference sequence). With 4 bases removed from V and 2 bases from J, the gap between germline ends came to 6 bases. The CDR3 bases are TGTGCCAGTAGTAGACAGGGCAATCAGCCCCAGCATTTT. Protein product: CASSRQGNQPQHF.

This clone has only a few counts. The chain is built from TRBV9 and TRBJ2-5; D remains ambiguous. The CDR3 runs 13 residues. Trimming took off 0 bases at V and 4 bases at J, with 7 bases between the two ends. Per germline, CDR1 SGDLS and CDR2 YYNGEE. CDR3 in DNA: TGTGCCAGCAGCGTAGCTACGGGAGAGACCCAGTACTTC. Translation: CASSVATGETQYF.

In this sample, this clone turned up a few times. This chain links TRBV30 with TRBJ1-2; 9 bases are a match to TRBD1. This CDR3 is 15 amino acids long. With 4 bases clipped from V and 7 bases from J, the junction kept 13 bases outside the gene matches. Germline loops: CDR1 GTSNPN, CDR2 SVGIG (reference sequence). The CDR3 DNA reads TGTGCCTGGATGGGACAGGGAAAGGGGGTGGCTGGCTACACCTTC. Translating gives CAWMGQGKGVAGYTF.

This clone showed up just a few times. The chain carries TRBV4-3 and TRBJ2-1; 7 bases map to TRBD1. This CDR3 has 12 residues. V lost 4 bases and J lost 8; bases outside the gene matches: 2. The germline V gene encodes CDR1 LGHNA and CDR2 YSLEER. This chain's CDR3 is CASSLQGDEQFF. CDR3 DNA: TGCGCCAGCAGCCTCCAGGGGGATGAGCAGTTCTTC.

This chain connects TRBV27 to TRBJ1-1, with D uncertain. The germline gives CDR1 MNHEY, CDR2 SMNVEV (reference sequence). The CDR3 spans 14 residues. V was clipped by 5 bases and J by 6 bases, with 16 bases between them. CDR3 in amino acids: CASSPILGVPEAFF. CDR3 sequence (DNA): TGTGCCAGCAGTCCCATACTCGGGGTCCCTGAAGCTTTCTTT.

This clone has just a few counts. The rearrangement uses TRBV18 and TRBJ1-1; D remains ambiguous. Germline CDR1 KGHSH, CDR2 LQKENI. The germline V and J ends were trimmed by 3 bases and 0 bases, with 8 bases remaining between them. This CDR3 is 14 amino acids long. The CDR3 region is CASSPWEVNTEAFF. DNA of the CDR3: TGTGCCAGCTCACCTTGGGAGGTGAACACTGAAGCTTTCTTT.

This clone was counted only a few times. J is TRBJ2-7 and V is TRBV19; 9 positions match TRBD1. J lost 4 bases, V lost 6 bases, and 10 bases had no gene match. Per germline, CDR1 LNHDA and CDR2 SQIVND (reference sequence). The CDR3 runs 15 residues. CDR3 nucleotides: TGTGCCAGTAGCCGACCGGGACAGGGCCTATACGAGCAGTACTTC. Translating it yields CASSRPGQGLYEQYF.

V is TRBV2 and J is TRBJ1-5; 9 nucleotides line up with TRBD1. The germline V gene has CDR1 SNHLY and CDR2 FYNNEI. V shed 4 bases and J 3 bases; nucleotides not matched to a gene: 7. The CDR3 consists of 16 residues. Here the CDR3 reads CASSGNRGRFNQPQHF. The CDR3 nucleotides are TGTGCCAGCAGTGGGAACAGGGGGCGATTCAATCAGCCCCAGCATTTT.

The chain links TRBV20-1 to TRBJ2-7, with a possible D match to TRBD2 (6 bases). V was clipped by 7 bases and J by 3 bases, with 10 bases between them. Germline-derived CDR1 and CDR2 are DFQATT and SNEGSKA (reference sequence). This CDR3 comprises 11 residues. In DNA form, the CDR3 reads TGCAGTGGGACTATACTCTACGAGCAGTACTTC. Its translation: CSGTILYEQYF.

In its sample, this clone was seen a few times. This chain links TRBV19 with TRBJ1-5; D not resolved. This CDR3 region has 15 residues. Trimming took off 1 base at V and 2 bases at J, with 9 bases between the two ends. Germline lookup yields CDR1 LNHDA and CDR2 SQIVND (reference sequence). Here the CDR3 DNA reads TGTGCCAGTAGTATAGGGGTTCAGGGCAATCAGCCCCAGCATTTT. This encodes CASSIGVQGNQPQHF.

V and J are TRBV7-9 and TRBJ1-2, with D perhaps matching TRBD1 (5 bases). The V gene lost 1 base and the J gene lost 4 bases, with 13 bases spanning the gap. The CDR3 sequence is 15 residues long. Germline CDR1 and CDR2: SEHNR and FQNEAQ (reference sequence). CDR3 in amino acids: CASSLDGTGVYGYTF. For the CDR3, the DNA is TGTGCCAGCAGCTTAGATGGGACGGGAGTCTATGGCTACACCTTC.

This clone has only a few counts. The chain employs TRBV5-1 and TRBJ2-5, with TRBD2 as a possible D gene (6 bases). This CDR3 is 14 amino acids long. Germline V gene sequence: CDR1 SGHRS, CDR2 YFSETQ. Trimming removed 0 bases at V and 2 bases at J, with 8 bases between. The CDR3 region has the DNA TGCGCCAGCAGCTTGGATCTAGCGCAAGAGACCCAGTACTTC. Its translation is CASSLDLAQETQYF.

The gene calls are TRBV28 and TRBJ1-4, with D possibly TRBD1 on 6 matching bases. This CDR3 contains 15 residues. CDR1 and CDR2 from the germline V gene are MDHEN and SYDVKM. V was trimmed by 6 bases and J by 6 bases, leaving 17 bases between them. The CDR3 reads CASRGNREQDEKLFF. CDR3 bases: TGTGCCAGCAGAGGAAACAGGGAACAGGATGAAAAACTGTTTTTT.

This clone was observed a handful of times. The rearrangement joins TRBV4-1 to TRBJ2-7, with a weak D call TRBD1 (6 bases). The CDR3 consists of 15 residues. V shed 1 base and J shed 4 bases, with 14 bases lying between them. Germline V gene lookup returns CDR1 MGHRA and CDR2 YSYEKL. The CDR3 spells CASSQGDTIPYEQYF. The CDR3 nucleotides are TGCGCCAGCAGCCAAGGGGACACCATCCCTTACGAGCAGTACTTC.

This clone was seen a handful of times. The chain recombines TRBV2 with TRBJ1-5, with D perhaps matching TRBD1 (5 bases). The V end was cut by 7 bases, the J end by 4 bases, with 14 bases between. The germline V gene has CDR1 SNHLY and CDR2 FYNNEI. The CDR3 runs 14 residues. CDR3 residues: CASKVGGVNQPQHF. DNA for the CDR3: TGTGCCAGCAAAGTGGGGGGGGTTAATCAGCCCCAGCATTTT.

This clone was seen only a few times. The chain is built from TRBV7-8 and TRBJ2-5, with D possibly matching TRBD2 (5 bases). Trimming removed 0 bases from V and 5 bases from J, with 10 bases in between. The germline V gene encodes CDR1 SGHVS and CDR2 FQNEAQ. The CDR3 contains 14 residues. The CDR3: CASSLARRGETQYF. The CDR3 bases are TGTGCCAGCAGCTTAGCGCGAAGAGGGGAGACCCAGTACTTC. The full variable domain, with the rest looked up from reference TRBV7-8 and TRBJ2-5, is GAGVSQSPRYKVAKRGQDVALRCDPISGHVSLFWYQQALGQGPEFLTYFQNEAQLDKSGLPSDRFFAERPEGSVSTLKIQRTQQEDSAVYLCASSLARRGETQYFGPGTRLLVL.

A few counts support this clone. The rearrangement uses TRBV6-5 and TRBJ1-1, with 9 nucleotides matching TRBD1. The trim removed 5 bases at V and 2 bases at J, leaving 6 bases unmatched. The V gene's germline CDR1 is MNHEY and CDR2 SVGAGI. The CDR3 is 15 amino acids. CDR3 sequence: CASSPRTGANTEAFF. CDR3 nucleotides: TGTGCCAGCAGTCCGAGGACAGGGGCCAACACTGAAGCTTTCTTT.

This clone was counted only a few times. The chain uses TRBV27 and TRBJ2-6; D might be TRBD1 (6 bases). Per germline, CDR1 MNHEY and CDR2 SMNVEV (reference sequence). This CDR3 spans 14 amino acids. V lost 4 bases, J lost 3 bases, and 7 bases lay in between. CDR3 amino acids: CASSSTGGANVLTF. In DNA form, the CDR3 reads TGTGCCAGCAGTTCGACAGGTGGGGCCAACGTCCTGACTTTC.

This chain uses TRBV2 with TRBJ2-5; TRBD2 aligns across 12 bases. V gave up 4 bases and J gave up 4 bases; unmatched junction bases: 1. Per the germline V gene, CDR1 is SNHLY and CDR2 is FYNNEI. The CDR3 consists of 14 residues. For the CDR3, the DNA is TGTGCCAGCAGTGGGACTAGCGGGGTAGAGACCCAGTACTTC. This codes for CASSGTSGVETQYF. Filled out from reference TRBV2 and TRBJ2-5, the complete variable domain reads EPEVTQTPSHQVTQMGQEVILRCVPISNHLYFYWYRQILGQKVEFLVSFYNNEISEKSEIFDDQFSVERPDGSNFTLKIRSTKLEDSAMYFCASSGTSGVETQYFGPGTRLLVL.

This clone was observed a few times. Here the CDR3 reads CATSTAGLGYGYTF. The CDR3 DNA follows: TGTGCCACCAGCACCGCAGGGCTAGGTTATGGCTACACCTTC. The chain uses TRBV15 and TRBJ1-2, with D possibly matching TRBD1 (5 bases). In germline, CDR1 is LNHNV, CDR2 YYDKDF (reference sequence). CDR3 size: 14 residues. V shed 4 bases and J shed 5 bases, with 14 bases lying between them.